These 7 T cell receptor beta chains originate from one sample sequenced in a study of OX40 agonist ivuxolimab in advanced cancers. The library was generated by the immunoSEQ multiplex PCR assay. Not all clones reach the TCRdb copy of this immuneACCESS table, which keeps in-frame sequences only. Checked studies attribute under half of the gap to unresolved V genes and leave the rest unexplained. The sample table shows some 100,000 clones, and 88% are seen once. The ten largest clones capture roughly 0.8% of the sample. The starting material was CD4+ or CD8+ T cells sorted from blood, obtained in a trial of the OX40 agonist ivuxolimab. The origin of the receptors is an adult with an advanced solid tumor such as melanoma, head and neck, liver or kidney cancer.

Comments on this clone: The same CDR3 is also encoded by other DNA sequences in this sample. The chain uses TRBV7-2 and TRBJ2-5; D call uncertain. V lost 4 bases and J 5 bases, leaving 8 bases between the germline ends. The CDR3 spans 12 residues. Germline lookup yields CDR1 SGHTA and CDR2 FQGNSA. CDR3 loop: CASSSSRETQYF. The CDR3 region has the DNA TGTGCCAGCAGCTCTTCTCGGGAGACCCAGTACTTC.

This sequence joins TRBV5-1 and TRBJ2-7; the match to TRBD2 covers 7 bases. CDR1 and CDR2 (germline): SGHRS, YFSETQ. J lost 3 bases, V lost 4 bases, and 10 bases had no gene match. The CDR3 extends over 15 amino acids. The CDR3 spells CASSLGTGGNYEQYF. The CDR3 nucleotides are TGCGCCAGCAGCCTCGGGACGGGAGGAAACTACGAGCAGTACTTC.

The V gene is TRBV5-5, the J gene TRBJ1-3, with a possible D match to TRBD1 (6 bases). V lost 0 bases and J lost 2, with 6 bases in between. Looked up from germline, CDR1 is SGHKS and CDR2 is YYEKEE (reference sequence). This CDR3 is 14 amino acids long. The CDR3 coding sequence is TGTGCCAGCAGCTTGGCAGGGGCTGGAAACACCATATATTTT. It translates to CASSLAGAGNTIYF.

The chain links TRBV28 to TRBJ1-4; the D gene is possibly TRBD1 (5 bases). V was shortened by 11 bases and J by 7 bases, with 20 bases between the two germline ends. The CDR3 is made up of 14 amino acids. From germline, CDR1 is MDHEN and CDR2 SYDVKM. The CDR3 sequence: CAGGDMGGPEKLFF. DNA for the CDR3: TGTGCCGGGGGGGATATGGGAGGTCCTGAAAAACTGTTTTTT.

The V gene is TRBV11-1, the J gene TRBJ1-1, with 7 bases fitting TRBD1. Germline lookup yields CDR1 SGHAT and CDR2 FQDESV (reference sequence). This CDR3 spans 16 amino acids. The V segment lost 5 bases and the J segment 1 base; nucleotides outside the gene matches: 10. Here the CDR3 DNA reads TGTGCCAGCAGCCCGGGGACAGCCCGAGGGAACACTGAAGCTTTCTTT. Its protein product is CASSPGTARGNTEAFF.

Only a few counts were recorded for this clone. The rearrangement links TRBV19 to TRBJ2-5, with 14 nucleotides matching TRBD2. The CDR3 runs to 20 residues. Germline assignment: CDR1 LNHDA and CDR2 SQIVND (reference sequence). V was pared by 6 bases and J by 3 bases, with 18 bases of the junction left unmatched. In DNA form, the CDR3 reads TGTGCCAGTAGCCGTCCGGGACTAGCGGGAGTCTTTGCTGGGGAAGAGACCCAGTACTTC. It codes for CASSRPGLAGVFAGEETQYF.

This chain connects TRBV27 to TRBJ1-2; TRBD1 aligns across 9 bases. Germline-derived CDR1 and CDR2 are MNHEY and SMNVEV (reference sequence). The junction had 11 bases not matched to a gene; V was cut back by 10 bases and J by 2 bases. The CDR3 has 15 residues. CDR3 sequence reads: CAIDGTGLFNYGYTF. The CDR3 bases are TGTGCCATCGACGGGACAGGGCTTTTCAACTATGGCTACACCTTC.